What follows is one T cell receptor (beta chain) and its context. This CDR3 is built from 15 residues. Germline V gene data show CDR1 as LNHDA and CDR2 as SQIVND (reference sequence). Between the trimmed V and J ends, which lost 7 bases and 7 bases, there was a span of 22 bases. The data were obtained in a study of blood T cell repertoires in COVID-19. Study background: Collection of acute and convalescent COVID-19 samples took place in the United States, Italy and Spain. Sample material is recorded as cDNA or gDNA derived from T cells, B-cell-depleted T cells, or PBMCs.

Assay: immunoSEQ multiplex PCR; the TCRdb copy retains only in-frame clones and omits some. Found here are roughly 45,000 clones, 87% of them singletons; the top ten hold 15%. The sequence came from a man aged 55 to 69 with active COVID-19. The chain links TRBV19 to TRBJ1-1; D unresolved. Sequencing input: peripheral blood. The CDR3 region has the DNA TGTGCCAGTACCACTATATCGACCGGGTCCTTTGAAGCTTTCTTT. Amino acid sequence: CASTTISTGSFEAFF. The full variable domain, with the rest looked up from reference TRBV19 and TRBJ1-1, is DGGITQSPKYLFRKEGQNVTLSCEQNLNHDAMYWYRQDPGQGLRLIYYSQIVNDFQKGDIAEGYSVSREKKESFPLTVTSAQKNPTAFYLCASTTISTGSFEAFFGQGTRLTVV.